This record concerns one T cell receptor (beta chain) sequence. Its antigen is currently not known. There are no base qualities to consult, and no much larger clone falls within one base. CDR1 and CDR2, per the germline V gene (reference sequence), are MNHEY and SMNVEV. Deletion took 4 bases off V and 2 bases off J, with a span of 3 bases between the germline ends. Reading from cysteine to phenylalanine, the CDR3 counts 13 amino acids. Only the CDR3 DNA stays, 39 bases, in frame from base 1. Another Seattle source contributed samples from volunteer blood donors who had recovered from COVID-19. Collaborating institutions collected whole blood in K2EDTA tubes following their own protocols. Collaborator samples were shipped for TCRbeta analysis as frozen whole blood, isolated PBMCs, or DNA extracted from either sample type. This specimen belongs to a study of blood T cell repertoires in COVID-19 (dated by TCRdb to about 2020). Study-wide context: The collaborator samples originated in the United States, Italy and Spain and spanned the acute and convalescent phases of COVID-19. Samples came from the ongoing ImmuneRACE study (first 160 participants) plus 1,254 subjects from 6 global collaborators. HLA class I and class II types, where available, came from metadata supplied by the sample provider rather than from assay-based typing. Sample metadata almost always included a de-identified subject ID, COVID-19 status, age in years and sex. The material from the prospective study consisted of cDNA or gDNA derived from T cells, B-cell-depleted T cells, or PBMCs. A freely available public database, intended as a resource for researchers studying the immune response to SARS-CoV-2, is where the repertoires were released. Deeply sampled blood TCRbeta repertoires from subjects exposed to, actively infected with, or recovered from COVID-19 were included in the dataset.

TCRbeta CDR3 regions were amplified from genomic DNA using the immunoSEQ Assay, a bias-controlled multiplex PCR. In the authors' own workflow: The number of nucleated cells in each sample was estimated from the amplification of reference gene primers within the assay. To quantify the absolute abundance of each unique TCRbeta CDR3 rearrangement, sequence reads were collapsed and filtered. For each sample, productive Simpson clonality was calculated by taking the square root of Simpson's diversity index across productive rearrangements. TCRdb mirrors the immuneACCESS table, restricted to in-frame sequences. Some clones are absent from its copies; in checked studies, under half trace to an unresolved V gene, and the reason for the others is unknown. The V and J calls and clone size were taken over from that table, and D and trimming were inferred from the DNA. In this sample the table shows 100,000 to 150,000 clones, approximately 84% of which occur a single time. The ten largest account for roughly an eighth of the sample.

General conclusions and limits of the study: How much clinical and demographic metadata was included differed by source and by participant, and the metadata was provided uncurated.

This TCR came from a woman between 25 and 40 years old who had recovered from COVID-19. Sequenced sample: peripheral blood. The chain is made from TRBV27 and TRBJ2-6; the D gene lacks a confident call. The CDR3 corresponds to CASSSPGANVLTF. The DNA sequence reads TGTGCCAGCAGTTCTCCTGGGGCCAACGTCCTGACTTTC.